This record looks at one T cell receptor (beta chain) sequence and its context. Its matching antigen is unknown. PCR involved 60 Vbeta and 13 Jbeta primers. Sequencing used immunoSEQ multiplex PCR; TCRdb keeps in-frame clones, though not all of them. This table holds 130,000 to 150,000 clones, roughly three quarters found once. The record originates from a study of cytomegalovirus exposure and HLA in healthy donors. The study's findings and limits: There were several of the most significant clusters that appeared linked to common viral pathogens in a later analysis. An analysis was carried out later, and it reportedly showed fewer N-insertions in an Asian-associated ancestry cluster than the 666-donor mean. A later analysis showed HLA-associated TCR beta chains outstripping equally common others in clonal expansion.

The origin of this receptor is a male donor in good health and CMV-seronegative. Sequences were obtained from PBMCs.

CDR3 in amino acids: CASSLAGTKNTF. The DNA of the CDR3 is TGTGCCAGCAGCTTGGCGGGGACAAAAAACACCTTC. V gene TRBV5-6 combines with J gene TRBJ1-2; D is perhaps TRBD1 (6 bases). Germline loops: CDR1 SGHDT, CDR2 YYEEEE. The CDR3 contains 12 residues. Trimming stripped 0 bases from V and 12 bases from J, with 12 bases between.